This T cell receptor beta chain was documented in a study of PD-1 blockade in classical Hodgkin lymphoma (TCRdb year 2020). For the study in its entirety: Nivolumab dosing was 3 mg/kg intravenously every 2 weeks, continuing until either disease progression or unacceptable toxicity. To define a peripheral blood immune signature of response to PD-1 blockade in classical Hodgkin lymphoma, the study combined TCR beta sequencing with CyTOF.

The CDR3 contains 15 residues, cysteine and phenylalanine counted. Here the CDR3 DNA is all that survives: 45 bases in frame from base 1. V is pruned by 0 bases and J by 10 bases, leaving 8 bases of the junction without a gene match. The CDR1 and CDR2 encoded by the germline V gene (reference sequence) are MNHNY and SVGAGI. The Qiagen DNeasy kit was used to extract genomic DNA both from unsorted PBMCs and from the negatively selected CD4+ and CD8+ fractions. Using primers that anneal to V and J segments, immunoSEQ multiplex PCR amplified the TCR beta CDR3 regions. A synthetic immune receptor repertoire was used to minimize amplification bias, and any residual bias was removed computationally once sequencing was done. As for the authors' bioinformatics: Custom Python scripts were used to quantify repertoire diversity as the Shannon entropy index. Unsorted, CD4+ and CD8+ repertoires were analyzed separately, except for combined analyses in which CD4+ and CD8+ sequences were merged in silico. Clonal expansion was defined as a frequency increase of at least 2-fold after treatment compared with C1D1, and clones undetected at baseline were assigned a pseudocount of 0.5. Singleton clones were defined as clones with 0 or 1 copy at C1D1, and non-singleton clones were defined as clones with 2 or more copies. By matching protein sequences in sorted samples from the same patient, clones expanded in unsorted samples were annotated as CD4+, CD8+ or unknown. Diversity changes from C1D1 to C4D1 were tested in paired samples using Wilcoxon tests. The source is immuneACCESS, and TCRdb retained only in-frame sequences with V and J called. Part of the clones is not carried over; for the studies checked, unresolved V genes explain less than half of this, and the remainder is unexplained. The V and J calls and the clone size are those of that table, but D and trimming were determined from the DNA. For this sample there are 110,000 or so clones; 89% appear just once. Approximately 20% of the sample comes from the top ten.

Summary of the overall study and its limitations: The study was restricted to a single clinical trial cohort, and the causes of repertoire differences, possibly disease activity or prior therapy, were left undefined. A significant rise by C4D1 was seen in CD4+ but not CD8+ TCR diversity (p=0.0027 vs p=0.16), with the rise being most apparent in complete responders (p=0.02). Baseline TCR diversity was reported to be lower in newly diagnosed patients than in healthy donors, and even lower in relapsed/refractory patients. Baseline diversity similar to that of newly diagnosed patients was observed in trial patients achieving complete response, whereas significantly lower diversity was observed in partial responders and progressors. Lower diversity was seen in patients whose nivolumab began less than 1 year after ASCT, and these patients were left out of later analyses so that immune reconstitution would not confound the results.

The time point label on this specimen signifies: cycle 2 day 1 (C2D1) of nivolumab. Every trial patient had relapsed after autologous stem cell transplantation, and cohorts A, B and C differed in prior brentuximab vedotin exposure. A total of over 55 patients with relapsed/refractory classical Hodgkin lymphoma made up the trial cohort, and each patient's best overall response was complete response, partial response or progressive disease. Trial patients were treated with single-agent nivolumab in the multi-cohort phase II CheckMate 205 trial. Best overall response was determined by an independent review committee according to the 2007 International Working Group response criteria. Trial PBMCs were obtained immediately prior to nivolumab initiation (C1D1) and on therapy at cycle 2 day 1 and cycle 4 day 1. Peripheral blood was collected in 8 mL Vacutainer Cell Preparation Tubes, from which PBMCs were isolated by centrifugation and then cryopreserved.

With respect to this clone: Its antigen remains undetermined. No base-level quality is on record; no much larger clone is a single base apart.

This receptor chain uses TRBV6-6 and TRBJ2-1, with TRBD1 identical over 8 junction bases. The clonotype was recovered from a human donor with classical Hodgkin lymphoma. The sample was peripheral blood mononuclear cells (PBMCs), taken before the second cycle of nivolumab. The CDR3: CASSYSGAGGNEQFF. The nucleotide sequence reads as follows: TGTGCCAGCAGTTACTCGGGGGCAGGGGGCAACGAGCAGTTCTTC.